Each of the 24 T cell receptor beta chains below was sequenced from the same sample in a study of vaccination effects on CD4 cells after COVID-19. Here immunoSEQ multiplex PCR was the method, and the copy in TCRdb shows in-frame clones only, minus some. The data show some 22,000 clones, around 69% seen once. Antigen-specific CD4+ T cells expanded by the ViraFEST assay with viral peptide pools were then sequenced. The culture ran for approximately 10 days before CD4+ T cells were isolated. Everyone in the study got two shots of either the BNT162b2 or mRNA-1273 vaccine. Their antigens remain unidentified. The material sequenced was CD4+ T cells from PBMCs cultured with HCoV-229E spike peptides, taken after COVID-19 vaccination. The source is a human donor who received a COVID-19 vaccine.

The sample holds a few counts of this clone. The CDR3 spells CASSPFEAFSGNTIYF. The CDR3, as DNA: TGTGCCAGCTCACCTTTCGAAGCCTTCTCTGGAAACACCATATATTTT. The chain couples TRBV18 to TRBJ1-3; D is unclear. With 3 bases removed from V and 0 bases from J, the gap between germline ends came to 12 bases. The CDR3 totals 16 residues. Germline CDR1 and CDR2: KGHSH and LQKENI. The whole variable domain, remainder taken from reference TRBV18 and TRBJ1-3, is NAGVMQNPRHLVRRRGQEARLRCSPMKGHSHVYWYRQLPEEGLKFMVYLQKENIIDESGMPKERFSAEFPKEGPSILRIQQVVRGDSAAYFCASSPFEAFSGNTIYFGEGSWLTVV.

A few counts support this clone. The genes are TRBV2 and TRBJ1-1, with D possibly TRBD1 on 5 matching bases. CDR3 size: 13 residues. Looked up from germline, CDR1 is SNHLY and CDR2 is FYNNEI. The V end lost 2 bases, the J end lost 1 base, and 5 bases lay between the germline ends. CDR3 coding DNA: TGTGCCAGCAGTGAACAGGGGAACACTGAAGCTTTCTTT. This encodes CASSEQGNTEAFF.

The chain links TRBV3-1 (or the pseudogene TRBV3-2) to TRBJ2-1; D remains ambiguous. Germline values: CDR1 LGHDT, CDR2 YNNKEL (reference sequence). The CDR3 extends over 15 amino acids. Trimming took off 0 bases at V and 2 bases at J, with 8 bases between the two ends. The CDR3 loop reads CASSQESPPYNEQFF. The CDR3 bases are TGTGCCAGCAGCCAAGAGTCCCCACCCTACAATGAGCAGTTCTTC.

The table lists this clone with a few counts. This chain connects TRBV5-6 to TRBJ2-5; perhaps TRBD2 as D (6 bases). Trimming stripped 4 bases from V and 5 bases from J, with 15 bases between. Germline loops: CDR1 SGHDT, CDR2 YYEEEE. This CDR3 comprises 14 residues. CDR3 protein: CASSRGSGYETQYF. The CDR3 DNA is TGTGCCAGCAGCCGGGGGTCGGGGTACGAGACCCAGTACTTC.

This clone was seen more than once but under ten times. The chain carries TRBV29-1 and TRBJ2-3; D might be TRBD2 (6 bases). V shed 7 bases and J shed 1 base, with 18 bases lying between them. Germline V gene sequence: CDR1 SQVTM, CDR2 ANQGSEA. The CDR3 length is 15 residues. CDR3 protein: CSGREIWEGTDTQYF. The CDR3 region has the DNA TGCAGCGGCAGGGAAATCTGGGAGGGCACAGATACGCAGTATTTT.

A few counts support this clone. The rearrangement links TRBV10-3 to TRBJ2-1; 8 bases agree with TRBD2. In germline, CDR1 is ENHRY, CDR2 SYGVKD. CDR3 length: 15 amino acids. The junction had 14 bases not matched to a gene; V was cut back by 8 bases and J by 8 bases. DNA for the CDR3: TGTGCCATCGCCCGAGCATCGGGGGGGCCCTATGAGCAGTTCTTC. Translating it yields CAIARASGGPYEQFF.

This chain joins TRBV27 and TRBJ1-1; D may be TRBD1 (5 bases). V dropped 2 bases and J dropped 2 bases, with 12 bases sitting between them. The germline V gene has CDR1 MNHEY and CDR2 SMNVEV (reference sequence). CDR3 size: 15 residues. The CDR3: CASSLRLGGNTEAFF. CDR3 coding DNA: TGTGCCAGCAGTTTACGGCTGGGGGGTAACACTGAAGCTTTCTTT.

This clone was detected a few times. V gene TRBV20-1 combines with J gene TRBJ1-2, with D possibly being TRBD1 (5 bases). Germline CDR1 and CDR2: DFQATT and SNEGSKA (reference sequence). The CDR3 is 12 amino acids. V was trimmed by 3 bases and J by 6 bases, leaving 11 bases between them. This CDR3 is CSASNAGNGYTF. DNA of the CDR3: TGCAGTGCTAGTAATGCAGGGAATGGCTACACCTTC.

The sample holds one count of this clone. The chain employs TRBV27 and TRBJ2-7; D uncertain. The germline V gene encodes CDR1 MNHEY and CDR2 SMNVEV (reference sequence). CDR3 length: 15 residues. V was trimmed by 6 bases and J by 2 bases, leaving 17 bases between them. The CDR3 sequence: CASSRYPGSAYEQYF. CDR3 bases: TGTGCCAGCAGCCGATACCCCGGAAGCGCCTACGAGCAGTACTTC.

This clone was seen just once. The genes are TRBV14 and TRBJ1-2; D is unresolved. The CDR3 runs 13 residues. V was trimmed by 5 bases and J by 6 bases, leaving 13 bases between them. Germline loops: CDR1 SGHDN, CDR2 FVKESK. This chain's CDR3 is CASSYNQQDGYTF. CDR3 coding DNA: TGTGCCAGCAGCTACAATCAGCAAGATGGCTACACCTTC.

The chain joins TRBV5-4 to TRBJ1-1, with unresolved D. Trimming stripped 4 bases from V and 1 base from J, with 2 bases between. CDR3 length equals 11 residues. Germline V lookup: CDR1 SGHNT, CDR2 YYREEE (reference sequence). The DNA for the CDR3 is TGTGCCAGCAGCCAGAACACTGAAGCTTTCTTT. Translating it yields CASSQNTEAFF. Variable domain in full (rest from reference TRBV5-4 and TRBJ1-1): ETGVTQSPTHLIKTRGQQVTLRCSSQSGHNTVSWYQQALGQGPQFIFQYYREEENGRGNFPPRFSGLQFPNYSSELNVNALELDDSALYLCASSQNTEAFFGQGTRLTVV.

The chain combines TRBV30 with TRBJ1-5; 7 bases line up with TRBD1. This CDR3 contains 13 residues. J was trimmed by 6 bases and V by 2 bases; bases with no gene match: 4. Germline V gene data show CDR1 as GTSNPN and CDR2 as SVGIG (reference sequence). The CDR3 DNA reads TGTGCCTGGAGTAGACAGGGCAGTCAGCCCCAGCATTTT. Its protein is CAWSRQGSQPQHF.

The chain uses TRBV5-8 and TRBJ2-2; D gene uncertain. The germline V gene encodes CDR1 SGHTS and CDR2 YDEGEE. Trimming stripped 3 bases from V and 2 bases from J, with 14 bases between. This CDR3 is 16 amino acids long. The CDR3 region is CASSYAATSNTGELFF. The DNA of the CDR3 is TGTGCCAGCAGCTACGCCGCCACCTCCAACACCGGGGAGCTGTTTTTT.

The table lists this clone with a few counts. This rearrangement joins TRBV7-9 to TRBJ2-1, with TRBD2 identical over 13 bases. The CDR3 covers 19 residues. V trimming: 2 bases; J trimming: 6 bases; junction bases outside the gene matches: 13. CDR1 and CDR2 (germline): SEHNR, FQNEAQ (reference sequence). The CDR3 protein is CASSLSPGTSGANLNEQFF. For the CDR3, the DNA is TGTGCCAGCAGCTTATCGCCCGGGACTAGCGGGGCAAACCTCAATGAGCAGTTCTTC.

This clone appeared a single time. The chain carries TRBV19 and TRBJ2-7, with TRBD2 matching over 14 bases. The CDR3 consists of 16 residues. Germline CDR1 LNHDA, CDR2 SQIVND (reference sequence). The J segment lost 7 bases and the V segment lost 1 base, leaving 6 bases of the junction unmatched. The CDR3 here is CASSIAGTSGGKEQYF. In DNA, the CDR3 is TGTGCCAGTAGTATAGCTGGGACTAGCGGGGGCAAAGAGCAGTACTTC.

This clone was counted between two and nine times. The chain uses TRBV19 and TRBJ1-2; 7 bases line up with TRBD1. CDR1 and CDR2 from the germline V gene are LNHDA and SQIVND (reference sequence). The CDR3 runs 16 residues. V lost 1 base and J lost 6; bases outside the gene matches: 11. The CDR3 DNA follows: TGTGCCAGTAGTATAGCCCACTTAAACAGGGGAAATGGCTACACCTTC. It is translated as CASSIAHLNRGNGYTF.

The chain couples TRBV14 to TRBJ1-6; 9 bases line up with TRBD1. The CDR3 totals 19 residues. Germline assignment: CDR1 SGHDN and CDR2 FVKESK. Trimming took 1 base from V and 2 from J; bases not matched to a gene: 9. Written as DNA, the CDR3 is TGTGCCAGCAGCCAAGTCCAAGGACAGGGGTTCACCTATAATTCACCCCTCCACTTT. Protein product: CASSQVQGQGFTYNSPLHF.

This chain connects TRBV5-1 to TRBJ2-5, with D perhaps TRBD1 (6 bases). The CDR3 has 14 amino acids. V lost 0 bases and J 1 base, leaving 7 bases between the germline ends. CDR1 is SGHRS and CDR2 is YFSETQ in the germline V gene. The CDR3 bases are TGCGCCAGCAGCTTGGACAGGGCCCAAGAGACCCAGTACTTC. As protein: CASSLDRAQETQYF.

V usage is TRBV6-5 and J usage is TRBJ2-1; D possibly corresponds to TRBD2 (6 bases). Trimming removed 3 bases from V and 7 bases from J, with 13 bases in between. Germline CDR1 and CDR2: MNHEY and SVGAGI. This CDR3 contains 14 residues. The CDR3 region is CASSYSGPGNEQFF. CDR3 nucleotides: TGTGCCAGCAGTTATAGCGGACCGGGAAATGAGCAGTTCTTC.

The chain couples TRBV18 to TRBJ1-2; TRBD1 is a possible D gene (5 bases). Per germline, CDR1 KGHSH and CDR2 LQKENI. V dropped 1 base and J dropped 2 bases, with 8 bases sitting between them. This CDR3 has 14 residues. The CDR3 is CASSPQGRNYGYTF. CDR3 nucleotide sequence: TGTGCCAGCTCACCACAGGGGAGGAACTATGGCTACACCTTC. Variable domain in full (rest from reference TRBV18 and TRBJ1-2): NAGVMQNPRHLVRRRGQEARLRCSPMKGHSHVYWYRQLPEEGLKFMVYLQKENIIDESGMPKERFSAEFPKEGPSILRIQQVVRGDSAAYFCASSPQGRNYGYTFGSGTRLTVV.

The V and J genes are TRBV24-1 and TRBJ2-7; D is perhaps TRBD2 (6 bases). The length of the CDR3 is 15 residues. V gave up 4 bases and J gave up 9 bases, with 21 bases separating them. Germline V CDR1 and CDR2: KGHDR, SFDVKD. This CDR3 reads CATSEGTRGGRVQYF. In nucleotides, the CDR3 is TGTGCCACCAGTGAAGGGACTCGCGGAGGCCGAGTGCAGTACTTC.

This chain uses TRBV9 with TRBJ1-1, with D possibly TRBD1 on 6 matching bases. There are 14 residues in the CDR3. Germline values: CDR1 SGDLS, CDR2 YYNGEE. V lost 4 bases and J lost 4, with 14 bases in between. Here the CDR3 DNA reads TGTGCCAGCAGCTCAGGACAGCTATCCACTGAAGCTTTCTTT. This sequence encodes CASSSGQLSTEAFF.

The rearrangement uses TRBV6-1 and TRBJ1-6; possible D gene TRBD1, 6 bases. CDR1 is MNHNS, CDR2 SASEGT, per germline. Trimming removed 3 bases from V and 10 bases from J, with 16 bases in between. The CDR3 length is 15 residues. DNA of the CDR3: TGTGCCAGCAGTGACCAAACAGGGATAGGCTCACCCCTCCACTTT. It specifies CASSDQTGIGSPLHF.

The rearrangement uses TRBV3-1 (or the pseudogene TRBV3-2) and TRBJ1-4, with 8 positions matching TRBD1. This CDR3 has 16 amino acids. J was trimmed by 7 bases and V by 4 bases; bases with no gene match: 11. Germline values: CDR1 LGHDT, CDR2 YNNKEL (reference sequence). CDR3 nucleotide sequence: TGTGCCAGCAGCCCATTTTTGACAGGGGAGGGTGAAAAACTGTTTTTT. Translation: CASSPFLTGEGEKLFF.